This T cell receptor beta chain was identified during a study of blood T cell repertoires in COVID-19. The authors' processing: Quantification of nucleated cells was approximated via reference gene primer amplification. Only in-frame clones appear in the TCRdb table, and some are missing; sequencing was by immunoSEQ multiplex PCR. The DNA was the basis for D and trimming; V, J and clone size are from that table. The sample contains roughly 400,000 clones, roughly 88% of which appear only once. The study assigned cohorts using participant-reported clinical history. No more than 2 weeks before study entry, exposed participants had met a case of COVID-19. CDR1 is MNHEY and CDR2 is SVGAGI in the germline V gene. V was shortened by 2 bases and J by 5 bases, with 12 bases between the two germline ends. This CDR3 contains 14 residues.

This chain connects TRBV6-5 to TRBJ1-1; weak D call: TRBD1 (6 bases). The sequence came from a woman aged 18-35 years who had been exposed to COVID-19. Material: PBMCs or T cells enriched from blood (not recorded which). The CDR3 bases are TGTGCCAGCAGTTACGAGCTGAGGGGGACTGAAGCTTTCTTT. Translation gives CASSYELRGTEAFF.